This TCR beta chain was identified in a study of cytomegalovirus exposure and HLA in healthy donors. Study summary: An analysis done earlier identified about 120 million unique TCR beta sequences from approximately 180 million T cells. Study-wide results and caveats: Analysis was performed later, and it showed HLA-associated TCR beta chains to be more clonally expanded than equally common others. The study recorded 164 TCR beta chains that were cytomegalovirus-associated. Immune exposure information available was restricted to CMV serostatus.

PCR employed 60 Vbeta and 13 Jbeta primers. TCRdb's copy holds only in-frame clones and misses some; the assay was immunoSEQ multiplex PCR. This table holds about 150,000 clones, more than 70% found once. Comments on this clone: Its matching antigen is unknown.

The sample consisted of PBMCs. The TCR was taken from a man between 18 and 29 years old in good health and CMV-seropositive.

The CDR3 spells CAWSEGQGYGYTF. CDR3 nucleotide sequence: TGTGCCTGGAGTGAAGGACAGGGTTATGGCTACACCTTC. The chain combines TRBV30 with TRBJ1-2, with TRBD1 matching 8 bases. This CDR3 region has 13 residues. V was clipped by 1 base and J by 5 bases; unmatched bases: 3. Germline V gene data show CDR1 as GTSNPN and CDR2 as SVGIG (reference sequence).